The rows below give T cell receptor beta chains drawn from one sample of a study of T cell repertoires in cytomegalovirus infection. Each CDR3 protein is one row after TCRdb ran MiXCR on the reads. The sample has approximately 490,000 distinct CDR3 sequences, 10% to 12% seen once. The sample consisted of PBMCs. Receptor source: a human donor in good health (CMV status not recorded). Some clones in this sample may be carry-over from other donors' samples. Each CDR3 is given without its conserved first and last residue. Each record gives: J gene, CDR3 length, V gene, CDR3 protein.

TRBJ2-3 12 TRBV5-1 ASSLDWGTDTQY
TRBJ1-1 14 TRBV29-1 SAARSGSLRNTEAF
TRBJ2-2 13 TRBV29-1 SVEEQGGKRGELF
TRBJ2-5 12 TRBV7-9 ASSSKEDQETQY
TRBJ2-3 10 TRBV20-1 SARGEADTQY
TRBJ2-5 10 TRBV12-3/TRBV12-4 ASSGNGHPTN
TRBJ2-7 14 TRBV2 ASKGLAGISSYEQY
TRBJ1-1 11 TRBV7-9 ASSPEVGTEAF
TRBJ2-2 15 TRBV18 ASSPPAGGGNTGELF
TRBJ2-7 13 TRBV19 ASSRGLQGLYEQY
TRBJ2-2 13 TRBV28 ASSFGYSRSGELF
TRBJ2-6 16 TRBV28 ASSPGWTAVSGANVLT
TRBJ2-1 13 TRBV5-1 ASSFNAATGNEQF
TRBJ2-3 14 TRBV12-3/TRBV12-4 ASSLSRGGLTDTQY
TRBJ1-3 14 TRBV28 ASSSPGESSGNTIY
TRBJ2-7 12 TRBV5-1 ASSPVGDSYEQY
TRBJ1-5 13 TRBV7-8 ASSLAGTPNQPQH
TRBJ2-6 18 TRBV10-2 ASSGGGQYGPYSGANVLT
TRBJ1-1 15 TRBV12-3/TRBV12-4 ASNIRPLRDRNTEAF
TRBJ2-7 12 TRBV2 ASRWGDGAYEQY
TRBJ2-1 13 TRBV7-8 ASSPLRDYYNEQF
TRBJ2-1 12 TRBV5-1 ASSSRTVYNEQF